The 17 T cell receptor beta chains below were found in one sample sequenced in a study of identical twins' blood T cells. TCRdb called the 5' RACE reads again in MiXCR, with one record for every CDR3 protein. The sample consists of hundreds of thousands of distinct CDR3 sequences, under 30% of them appearing once. Sequencing input: PBMCs. The receptors come from a woman aged 18 to 55 in good health.

This clonotype appeared many times. The chain uses TRBV20-1 and TRBJ2-7, with D unclear. V gave up 5 bases and J gave up 5 bases, with 7 bases separating them. The germline CDR1 and CDR2 sequences are DFQATT and SNEGSKA (reference sequence). This CDR3 has 10 residues. CDR3 amino acids: CSAANNEQYF. CDR3 nucleotides: TGCAGTGCTGCCAACAACGAGCAGTACTTC.

This clonotype was found many times. The chain has TRBV7-2 and TRBJ2-1; 11 nucleotides line up with TRBD2. The CDR3 covers 15 residues. V was pared by 4 bases and J by 6 bases, with 5 bases of the junction left unmatched. CDR1 and CDR2 (germline): SGHTA, FQGNSA. CDR3 region: CASSSLAGGSNEQFF. CDR3 nucleotide sequence: TGTGCCAGCAGCTCCCTAGCGGGAGGTTCCAATGAGCAGTTCTTC.

This clonotype was picked up one time. One junction end disagrees with the germline gene, perhaps due to a read error. V and J are TRBV2 and TRBJ1-2; no definite D call. Per the germline V gene, CDR1 is SNHLY and CDR2 is FYNNEI. This CDR3 has 13 amino acids. In nucleotides, the CDR3 is TGTGCCAGCAGTGACGGGCAGACCTATGTCTACACCTTC. Its protein product is CASSDGQTYVYTF.

This clonotype was observed a handful of times. The chain couples TRBV2 to TRBJ2-2; D is ambiguous. The CDR3 runs to 12 residues. The V end lost 5 bases, the J end lost 6 bases, and 7 bases lay between the germline ends. Looked up from germline, CDR1 is SNHLY and CDR2 is FYNNEI. Written as DNA, the CDR3 is TGTGCCAGCAGTAGGGTTTCCGGGGAGCTGTTTTTT. Protein product: CASSRVSGELFF.

This clonotype was counted only a few times. The gene calls are TRBV9 and TRBJ1-4; D is undetermined. V lost 4 bases and J 5 bases, leaving 18 bases between the germline ends. The CDR3 is 16 residues long. CDR1 SGDLS and CDR2 YYNGEE come from the germline V gene. In nucleotides, the CDR3 is TGTGCCAGCAGCAGGAGCGGGGTGGAGGGCAATGAAAAACTGTTTTTT. It specifies CASSRSGVEGNEKLFF.

The sample holds a few counts of this clonotype. At one end the junction does not follow the germline gene, possibly because of a read error. The rearrangement joins TRBV5-1 to TRBJ1-1, with D possibly matching TRBD1 (6 bases). CDR3 length: 14 amino acids. The germline gives CDR1 SGHRS, CDR2 YFSETQ. This CDR3 is CAGSVDSLDTEAFF. Here the CDR3 DNA reads TGCGCCGGCAGCGTGGACAGTCTGGACACTGAAGCTTTCTTT.

V usage is TRBV12-3 or TRBV12-4 and J usage is TRBJ1-1, with 10 bases identical to TRBD1. V trimming: 8 bases; J trimming: 6 bases; junction bases outside the gene matches: 3. This CDR3 comprises 12 residues. This CDR3 reads CASGDRGPEAFF. The CDR3 DNA reads TGTGCCAGCGGGGACAGGGGCCCTGAAGCTTTCTTT.

The chain recombines TRBV9 with TRBJ1-6; D not resolved. CDR1 SGDLS and CDR2 YYNGEE come from the germline V gene. Trimming removed 4 bases from V and 10 bases from J, with 12 bases in between. The CDR3 runs 13 residues. The CDR3 is CASSPNDHSPLHF. The CDR3 DNA follows: TGTGCCAGCAGCCCTAACGACCACTCACCCCTCCACTTT.

This sequence joins TRBV19 and TRBJ2-2; D gene unclear. Between the trimmed V and J ends, which lost 11 bases and 1 base, there was a span of 23 bases. CDR1 and CDR2 from the germline V gene are LNHDA and SQIVND (reference sequence). The CDR3 length is 17 residues. As DNA, the CDR3 is TGTGCCTCCTATCGTTCCGGCGGATCGCTGAACACCGGGGAGCTGTTTTTT. Its protein is CASYRSGGSLNTGELFF.

This rearrangement joins TRBV6-2 or TRBV6-3 to TRBJ1-1; weak D call: TRBD1 (5 bases). The germline CDR1 and CDR2 sequences are MNHEY and SVGEGT. The germline V and J ends were trimmed by 7 bases and 2 bases, with 17 bases remaining between them. This CDR3 has 15 amino acids. In nucleotides, the CDR3 is TGTGCCAGCAAGAAAGGGGTAGCGGGCAACACTGAAGCTTTCTTT. It codes for CASKKGVAGNTEAFF.

The CDR3 DNA sequence: TGTGCCAATAGAGCTCAGCCCAACACCGGGGAGCTGTTTTTT. Its protein product is CANRAQPNTGELFF. J is TRBJ2-2 and V is TRBV10-3; D unresolved. This CDR3 comprises 14 residues. The germline V gene has CDR1 ENHRY and CDR2 SYGVKD. Between the trimmed V and J ends, which lost 10 bases and 2 bases, there was a span of 14 bases.

The chain uses TRBV7-9 and TRBJ2-2; 7 bases align to TRBD2. Germline CDR1 reads SEHNR; CDR2 reads FQNEAQ (reference sequence). Germline trimming cut 5 bases from V and 4 bases from J; bases unmatched to any gene: 7. This CDR3 comprises 15 residues. CDR3 region: CASSTTSVSTGELFF. CDR3 bases: TGTGCCAGCAGCACTACTAGCGTTAGCACCGGGGAGCTGTTTTTT.

This clonotype was recorded many times. The chain links TRBV29-1 to TRBJ1-2; TRBD1 agrees at 9 bases. Trimming at V came to 4 bases and at J to 2 bases, leaving 8 bases not matched to a gene. Per germline, CDR1 SQVTM and CDR2 ANQGSEA. This CDR3 contains 15 residues. CDR3 bases: TGCAGCGTTGCTCAAGGGGACAGGGTGAACTATGGCTACACCTTC. It encodes CSVAQGDRVNYGYTF.

At least ten counts were recorded for this clonotype. This chain joins TRBV24-1 and TRBJ2-5; D gene ambiguous. CDR1 KGHDR and CDR2 SFDVKD come from the germline V gene. This CDR3 spans 12 amino acids. Trimming stripped 4 bases from V and 3 bases from J, with 5 bases between. CDR3 amino acids: CATSDGKETQYF. The DNA of the CDR3 is TGTGCCACCAGTGACGGAAAAGAGACCCAGTACTTC.

The chain has TRBV19 and TRBJ1-1; TRBD1 matches at 7 bases. The V gene's germline CDR1 is LNHDA and CDR2 SQIVND (reference sequence). V lost 6 bases to trimming and J lost 4 bases; unmatched junction nucleotides: 11. There are 15 residues in the CDR3. The CDR3 is CASSIQIQGTTEAFF. In DNA, the CDR3 is TGTGCCAGTAGCATTCAAATACAGGGGACCACTGAAGCTTTCTTT.

The chain links TRBV20-1 to TRBJ2-4; D gene unclear. This CDR3 has 13 amino acids. Per germline, CDR1 DFQATT and CDR2 SNEGSKA (reference sequence). V was shortened by 4 bases and J by 0 bases, with 7 bases between the two germline ends. For the CDR3, the DNA is TGCAGTGCTAAGGCCGTAGCCAAAAACATTCAGTACTTC. This sequence encodes CSAKAVAKNIQYF.

The rearrangement uses TRBV4-2 and TRBJ2-3, with TRBD2 as a possible D gene (6 bases). Trimming shortened V by 0 bases and J by 0 bases, and 13 bases separated the two germline ends. This CDR3 region has 17 residues. CDR1 is LGHNA and CDR2 is YNFKEQ in the germline V gene. As DNA, the CDR3 is TGTGCCAGCAGCCAAGAGCGGGGCGGCGCTAGCACAGATACGCAGTATTTT. Translation gives CASSQERGGASTDTQYF.